This TCR beta chain was identified in a study of blood T cells in healthy people across ages. A second PCR, run for 7 to 11 cycles, used a sample-barcoded 5' primer plus a J-beta primer mix. A template-switch adaptor containing 12 random nucleotides labeled each cDNA molecule. TCRdb reprocessed the 5' RACE reads via MiXCR and lists one record per CDR3 protein. The data show some 1,500,000 distinct CDR3 sequences, about 45% seen once. This clonotype has a handful of counts. The antigen is not known. The junction does not match germline at one end; this may be a read error. Study-wide points: Investigators treated diversity estimates from one million T cells as underestimates.

This CDR3 has 11 amino acids. The germline CDR1 and CDR2 sequences are MGHRA and YSYEKL. The chain combines TRBV4-1 with TRBJ1-2, with D unresolved. Sequencing was done on a sample of blood. This clonotype was sampled from a woman aged 18 to 35 in good health. CDR3 region: CASSEDGGYTF. The CDR3 DNA reads TGCGCCAGCAGCGAAGACGGGGGCTACACCTTC.